These 6 T cell receptor beta chains share one sample of origin, sequenced in a study of blood T cells in healthy people across ages. Primed by a sample-barcoded 5' primer and a J-beta primer mix, a second PCR proceeded for 7 to 11 cycles. TCRdb ran MiXCR on the 5' RACE reads and lists one entry per CDR3 protein. The table includes about 580,000 distinct CDR3 sequences, roughly 43% detected once. The sequencing sample was made of blood. These receptors originate from an elderly man in good health.

The genes are TRBV10-3 and TRBJ1-1; D ambiguous. The CDR3 spans 14 residues. Trimming removed 6 bases from V and 3 bases from J, with 14 bases in between. Germline V gene data show CDR1 as ENHRY and CDR2 as SYGVKD. The CDR3 protein is CAIRDPGDHTEAFF. The CDR3 region has the DNA TGTGCCATCAGGGATCCTGGGGATCACACTGAAGCTTTCTTT.

The chain links TRBV7-3 to TRBJ2-3, with 12 bases identical to TRBD2. Looked up from germline, CDR1 is SGHTA and CDR2 is FQGTGA. The length of the CDR3 is 14 residues. J lost 10 bases, V lost 4 bases, and 6 bases had no gene match. The CDR3 nucleotides read TGTGCCAGCAGCTCTAGCGGGGGGGCTCGTCCGCAGTATTTT. This codes for CASSSSGGARPQYF.

This clonotype was recorded a few times. The chain has TRBV3-1 and TRBJ2-5; tentatively, D is TRBD2 (6 bases). CDR1 and CDR2 from the germline V gene are LGHDT and YNNKEL (reference sequence). This CDR3 spans 13 amino acids. Trimming took 3 bases from V and 4 from J, leaving 9 bases between them. The CDR3 coding sequence is TGTGCCAGCAGCCAGGTGGAGGGAGAGACCCAGTACTTC. Amino acids: CASSQVEGETQYF.

About this clonotype: Its ends do not fully match the called genes, so a read error is possible. The chain recombines TRBV4-1 with TRBJ2-7, with D possibly TRBD1 on 6 matching bases. There are 15 residues in the CDR3. Germline CDR1 reads MGHRA; CDR2 reads YSYEKL. The CDR3 protein is CASSQVGDTTYGQYF. The CDR3 coding sequence is TGCGCCAGCAGCCAAGTCGGGGACACCACCTACGGGCAGTACTTC.

The chain is built from TRBV4-3 and TRBJ1-5, with 8 bases that match TRBD1. The CDR3 loop spans 17 amino acids. The germline gives CDR1 LGHNA, CDR2 YSLEER. The trim removed 1 base at V and 5 bases at J, leaving 10 bases unmatched. The CDR3: CASSQVVLGTGHQPQHF. CDR3 nucleotides: TGCGCCAGCAGCCAAGTAGTCCTCGGGACAGGTCATCAGCCCCAGCATTTT.

The chain joins TRBV7-2 to TRBJ2-1, with D perhaps matching TRBD2 (7 bases). V lost 0 bases to trimming and J lost 7 bases, with 16 bases between them. CDR1 is SGHTA, CDR2 FQGNSA, per germline. CDR3 size: 16 residues. CDR3 residues: CASSLAGGGGGNEQFF. The DNA of the CDR3 is TGTGCCAGCAGCTTAGCGGGGGGCGGGGGAGGGAATGAGCAGTTCTTC.